This T cell receptor (beta chain) was profiled in a study of T-cell reconstitution after alpha-beta-depleted transplantation in children. This CDR3 comprises 14 residues. The ends lost 8 bases at V and 0 bases at J; junction bases unmatched: 6. Looked up from germline, CDR1 is LNHDA and CDR2 is SQIVND (reference sequence). At least ten counts were recorded for this clonotype. Construction of the TCRbeta library involved unique molecular identifiers. TCRdb fed the PCR reads into MiXCR, producing one record per CDR3 protein. The table shows 210,000 or so distinct CDR3 sequences, with approximately 10% occurring only once.

The sample consisted of PBMCs from the stem cell graft donor, taken from the stem cell graft. This chain joins TRBV19 and TRBJ2-5; 7 bases agree with TRBD1. The TCR was taken from a human donor who donated a stem cell graft to a child with acute lymphoblastic leukemia. CDR3 sequence reads: CASVDRVNQETQYF. The CDR3 nucleotides read TGTGCCAGTGTCGACAGGGTCAACCAAGAGACCCAGTACTTC.